This T cell receptor beta chain came from a study of CD8+ T cells in alopecia areata. On the study more broadly: Female C3H/HeJ mice aged about 6-11 weeks received skin from roughly 6-13-month-old C3H/HeJ donors with spontaneous alopecia.

Following RNA extraction, reverse transcription yielded cDNA that acted as the sequencing template. Here immunoSEQ multiplex PCR was the method, and the copy in TCRdb shows in-frame clones only, minus some. The sample presents more than 250,000 clones, none singletons. The study sorted pooled cutaneous lymph node cells by CD4, CD8alpha, NKG2D, NKG2ACE and other markers. This clone was seen a few times. Its antigen is as yet unknown. Gene names and germline match the mouse. The sequence runs out 4 residues before the end of the CDR3; the remainder is reconstructed from the germline J gene. CDR3 size: 13 residues. Unmatched junction bases numbered 5, after V lost 5 bases and J lost 3 bases. Germline values: CDR1 FNHDT, CDR2 SITEND (reference sequence). Study conclusions and caveats: Patients shared TCRs less clearly than mice did, possibly for HLA-related reasons.

Sequencing was done on a sample of CD4+ T cells sorted from a lymph node. The chain employs TRBV19 and TRBJ2-7, with 7 bases fitting TRBD2. The origin of this receptor is a C3H/HeJ mouse with alopecia areata. Strain haplotype (MHC): H2-k. The CDR3 reads CASRDWANYEQYF. The sequenced CDR3 bases are TGTGCCAGCAGAGACTGGGCGAACTAT. The full variable domain, in which reference TRBV19 and TRBJ2-7 provide the parts outside the CDR3, is GGIITQTPKFLIGQEGQKLTLKCQQNFNHDTMYWYRQDSGKGLRLIYYSITENDLQKGDLSEGYDASREKKSSFSLTVTSAQKNEMAVFLCASRDWANYEQYFGPGTRLTVL.